The 25 T cell receptor beta chains below all came from one sample that was sequenced in a study of blood T cell repertoires in COVID-19. TCRdb's table, derived via immunoSEQ multiplex PCR, lists solely in-frame clones and lacks some. The sample gives tens of thousands of clones, approximately 82% of which show up once; more than 20% is in the top ten. The sequencing sample was made of peripheral blood. These receptors originate from a woman in her fifties or sixties with acute or convalescent COVID-19.

The chain has TRBV3-1 (or the pseudogene TRBV3-2) and TRBJ2-1; D might be TRBD2 (5 bases). Germline V lookup: CDR1 LGHDT, CDR2 YNNKEL (reference sequence). The ends were cut back, 2 bases at V and 0 bases at J, with 8 bases in the middle. CDR3 length: 15 amino acids. DNA for the CDR3: TGTGCCAGCAGCCAAAGAGGGAGCTCCTACAATGAGCAGTTCTTC. Its protein is CASSQRGSSYNEQFF.

This chain uses TRBV15 with TRBJ2-7; a possible D gene is TRBD2 (6 bases). Trimming took 1 base from V and 6 from J, leaving 16 bases between them. CDR3 length equals 15 residues. Germline loops: CDR1 LNHNV, CDR2 YYDKDF (reference sequence). For the CDR3, the DNA is TGTGCCACCAGCAGAGGTGGGACTGGGAGGTTCGAGCAGTACTTC. Its protein is CATSRGGTGRFEQYF.

The CDR3 bases are TGTGCCAGCAGTCAACCTACAGGGGATACGCAGTATTTT. Translated: CASSQPTGDTQYF. V is TRBV25-1 and J is TRBJ2-3; D perhaps matches TRBD1 (6 bases). Germline CDR1 MGHDK, CDR2 SYGVNS. This CDR3 comprises 13 residues. The V end was cut by 5 bases, the J end by 6 bases, with 12 bases between.

This clone came up once. The chain links TRBV27 to TRBJ1-2; tentative D call: TRBD1 (5 bases). This CDR3 is 13 amino acids long. Germline V gene sequence: CDR1 MNHEY, CDR2 SMNVEV (reference sequence). Trimming removed 6 bases from V and 6 bases from J, with 14 bases in between. DNA for the CDR3: TGTGCCAGCAGACAGACAGTCTATAATGGCTACACCTTC. Amino acids: CASRQTVYNGYTF.

CDR3 loop: CASRNAGATRGGSPLHF. The CDR3 nucleotides read TGTGCCAGTAGGAACGCGGGAGCAACCCGGGGGGGTTCACCCCTCCACTTT. The V call is TRBV19, the J call TRBJ1-6, with a weak D call TRBD1 (5 bases). Looked up from germline, CDR1 is LNHDA and CDR2 is SQIVND (reference sequence). V was shortened by 6 bases and J by 9 bases, with 24 bases between the two germline ends. The CDR3 extends over 17 amino acids.

The CDR3 bases are TGTGCCAGCAGTTACAGGGACAGGGATGGGTGGCCCCAGCATTTT. It is translated as CASSYRDRDGWPQHF. The genes are TRBV6-5 and TRBJ1-5; 9 bases line up with TRBD1. V was pared by 2 bases and J by 9 bases, with 8 bases of the junction left unmatched. The germline gives CDR1 MNHEY, CDR2 SVGAGI. The CDR3 has 15 residues.

The J gene is TRBJ1-1, the V gene TRBV20-1; weak D call: TRBD1 (5 bases). Trimming stripped 3 bases from V and 5 bases from J, with 10 bases between. This CDR3 spans 12 amino acids. Germline loops: CDR1 DFQATT, CDR2 SNEGSKA (reference sequence). The CDR3 sequence is CSASRGGTEAFF. CDR3 nucleotides: TGCAGTGCTAGTAGGGGAGGTACTGAAGCTTTCTTT.

This rearrangement joins TRBV19 to TRBJ1-2, with 7 bases that match TRBD1. V shed 4 bases, J shed 4 bases, and the junction held 12 bases outside the gene matches. The CDR3 contains 16 residues. Germline assignment: CDR1 LNHDA and CDR2 SQIVND (reference sequence). CDR3 sequence reads: CASSTITGTVFYGYTF. The CDR3 nucleotides read TGTGCCAGTAGTACAATAACCGGGACAGTTTTCTATGGCTACACCTTC.

The J gene is TRBJ1-4, the V gene TRBV18, with D possibly being TRBD1 (5 bases). Germline V gene data show CDR1 as KGHSH and CDR2 as LQKENI. The CDR3 runs 16 residues. V was shortened by 3 bases and J by 4 bases, with 15 bases between the two germline ends. The CDR3 reads CASSPNTWGVNEKLFF. DNA for the CDR3: TGTGCCAGCTCACCTAACACGTGGGGGGTTAATGAAAAACTGTTTTTT.

This sequence joins TRBV18 and TRBJ1-2; 7 positions agree with TRBD1. The CDR3 sequence is 16 residues long. Unmatched junction bases numbered 12, after V lost 2 bases and J lost 6 bases. Germline lookup yields CDR1 KGHSH and CDR2 LQKENI. The CDR3 DNA reads as TGTGCCAGCTCACCAGAGAGGGGGCGTAGTGTAAATGGCTACACCTTC. Protein product: CASSPERGRSVNGYTF.

This chain links TRBV12-3 or TRBV12-4 with TRBJ1-2; TRBD1 aligns across 8 bases. J gave up 8 bases and V 5 bases, and 7 bases lay outside the gene matches. This CDR3 comprises 13 residues. The CDR3 sequence: CASSPGQVGGYTF. In DNA form, the CDR3 reads TGTGCCAGCAGTCCGGGACAGGTCGGCGGCTACACCTTC.

The CDR3 coding sequence is TGCGCCAGCAGCTCGACAGGGTCGGGCACTGAAGCTTTCTTT. This sequence encodes CASSSTGSGTEAFF. V is TRBV5-1 and J is TRBJ1-1; 7 bases fit TRBD1. Trimming at V came to 3 bases and at J to 4 bases, leaving 6 bases not matched to a gene. Germline CDR1 reads SGHRS; CDR2 reads YFSETQ. This CDR3 has 14 residues.

The chain recombines TRBV4-2 with TRBJ2-1; D perhaps matches TRBD2 (6 bases). V dropped 0 bases and J dropped 10 bases, with 19 bases sitting between them. This CDR3 is 16 amino acids long. From germline, CDR1 is LGHNA and CDR2 YNFKEQ. The CDR3 nucleotides read TGTGCCAGCAGCCAAGATGGGGGGAGCTCCTCCGGGGAGCAGTTCTTC. Residues: CASSQDGGSSSGEQFF.

The rearrangement uses TRBV4-1 and TRBJ1-4; unclear D gene. The V gene's germline CDR1 is MGHRA and CDR2 YSYEKL. This CDR3 is built from 12 residues. V was cut by 4 bases and J by 5 bases, with 5 bases left in between. Here the CDR3 reads CASSRANEKLFF. The CDR3 nucleotides are TGCGCCAGCAGCCGGGCGAATGAAAAACTGTTTTTT.

V usage is TRBV6-2 or TRBV6-3 and J usage is TRBJ2-7; perhaps TRBD2 as D (5 bases). The ends were cut back, 4 bases at V and 2 bases at J, with 9 bases in the middle. Germline-derived CDR1 and CDR2 are MNHEY and SVGEGT. The CDR3 length is 13 residues. The CDR3 is CASSLGLPYEQYF. CDR3 sequence (DNA): TGTGCCAGCAGTTTAGGACTTCCCTACGAGCAGTACTTC.

V and J are TRBV5-1 and TRBJ1-4, with 9 bases that match TRBD1. CDR1 SGHRS and CDR2 YFSETQ come from the germline V gene. Trimming at V came to 5 bases and at J to 7 bases, leaving 6 bases not matched to a gene. The CDR3 loop spans 14 amino acids. The CDR3 reads CASSTGQGSEKLFF. CDR3 bases: TGCGCCAGCAGTACGGGACAGGGCAGTGAAAAACTGTTTTTT.

The V gene is TRBV29-1, the J gene TRBJ1-2; D might be TRBD1 (6 bases). V was shortened by 3 bases and J by 4 bases, with 9 bases between the two germline ends. The CDR3 is 12 residues long. Per germline, CDR1 SQVTM and CDR2 ANQGSEA. CDR3 in amino acids: CSVEPDSYGYTF. DNA of the CDR3: TGCAGCGTTGAGCCGGACAGCTATGGCTACACCTTC.

CDR3 sequence: CASSQELGTGGAGRAQYF. The CDR3 DNA follows: TGCGCCAGCAGCCAAGAGCTGGGGACAGGGGGCGCCGGGAGGGCCCAGTACTTC. The chain carries TRBV4-3 and TRBJ2-5; 12 bases match TRBD1. The CDR3 totals 18 residues. Germline loops: CDR1 LGHNA, CDR2 YSLEER. Trimming took 0 bases from V and 9 from J; bases not matched to a gene: 14.

Here the CDR3 reads CASFTQGTNTIYF. The DNA for the CDR3 is TGTGCCAGCTTTACGCAGGGCACAAACACCATATATTTT. This chain joins TRBV6-6 and TRBJ1-3; D perhaps matches TRBD1 (5 bases). Trimming took off 8 bases at V and 6 bases at J, with 14 bases between the two ends. The CDR3 is made up of 13 amino acids. CDR1 MNHNY and CDR2 SVGAGI come from the germline V gene (reference sequence).

The rearrangement joins TRBV9 to TRBJ2-3, with 7 bases fitting TRBD1. CDR1 and CDR2 (germline): SGDLS, YYNGEE. Unmatched junction bases numbered 9, after V lost 3 bases and J lost 5 bases. The CDR3 is 15 residues long. The CDR3 sequence: CASSADWTGKDTQYF. The DNA for the CDR3 is TGTGCCAGCAGCGCCGATTGGACAGGTAAAGATACGCAGTATTTT.

The chain links TRBV6-1 to TRBJ2-1; no clear D. The CDR3 loop spans 12 amino acids. From germline, CDR1 is MNHNS and CDR2 SASEGT. V lost 2 bases and J lost 4, with 3 bases in between. The CDR3 sequence is CASSERYNEQFF. In DNA, the CDR3 is TGTGCCAGCAGTGAACGGTACAATGAGCAGTTCTTC.

This chain links TRBV4-3 with TRBJ1-3, with D possibly being TRBD1 (5 bases). V dropped 5 bases and J dropped 0 bases, with 11 bases sitting between them. Germline loops: CDR1 LGHNA, CDR2 YSLEER. This CDR3 region has 15 residues. The CDR3 here is CASSIGTLSGNTIYF. CDR3 DNA: TGCGCCAGCAGCATCGGGACTCTCTCTGGAAACACCATATATTTT.

The chain joins TRBV7-2 to TRBJ2-4, with D tentatively TRBD2 (7 bases). This CDR3 is 16 amino acids long. V was pared by 5 bases and J by 1 base, with 15 bases between. Per the germline V gene, CDR1 is SGHTA and CDR2 is FQGNSA. As DNA, the CDR3 is TGTGCCAGCAGCCTAAACAGGGAGGGGGCCAAAAACATTCAGTACTTC. This translates into CASSLNREGAKNIQYF.

In DNA form, the CDR3 reads TGTGCCAGCAGCCAATACACCGAGCAGTTCTTC. Encoded protein: CASSQYTEQFF. V and J are TRBV14 and TRBJ2-1; D uncertain. Germline V gene data show CDR1 as SGHDN and CDR2 as FVKESK. Trimming shortened V by 2 bases and J by 10 bases, and 6 bases separated the two germline ends. The CDR3 length is 11 residues. Supplemented by reference TRBV14 and TRBJ2-1, the full variable domain reads EAGVTQFPSHSVIEKGQTVTLRCDPISGHDNLYWYRRVMGKEIKFLLHFVKESKQDESGMPNNRFLAERTGGTYSTLKVQPAELEDSGVYFCASSQYTEQFFGPGTRLTVL.

The chain is built from TRBV13 and TRBJ2-5; D perhaps matches TRBD2 (6 bases). Trimming removed 2 bases at V and 3 bases at J, with 10 bases between. The CDR3 has 14 amino acids. Germline CDR1 PRHDT, CDR2 FYEKMQ (reference sequence). CDR3 sequence (DNA): TGTGCCAGCAGCTTATGGAGGGAGGAAGAGACCCAGTACTTC. Protein: CASSLWREEETQYF.